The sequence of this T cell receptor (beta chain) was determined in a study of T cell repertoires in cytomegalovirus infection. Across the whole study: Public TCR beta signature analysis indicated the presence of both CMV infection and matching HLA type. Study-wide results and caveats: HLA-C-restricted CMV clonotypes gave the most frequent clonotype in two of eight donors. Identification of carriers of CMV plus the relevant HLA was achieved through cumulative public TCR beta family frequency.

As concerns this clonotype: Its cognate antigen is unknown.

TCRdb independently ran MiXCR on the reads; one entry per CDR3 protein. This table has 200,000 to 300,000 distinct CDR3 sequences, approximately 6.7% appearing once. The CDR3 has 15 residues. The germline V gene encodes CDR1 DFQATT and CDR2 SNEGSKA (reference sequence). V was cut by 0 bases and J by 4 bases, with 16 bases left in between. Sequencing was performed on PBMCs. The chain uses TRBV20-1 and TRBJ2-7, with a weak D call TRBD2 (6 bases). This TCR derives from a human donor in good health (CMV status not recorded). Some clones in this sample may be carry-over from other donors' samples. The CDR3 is CSARDWRELSYEQYF. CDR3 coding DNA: TGCAGTGCTAGAGATTGGAGGGAATTATCTTACGAGCAGTACTTC.